This T cell receptor (beta chain) was sequenced for a study of T cell repertoires in cytomegalovirus infection. Study-wide results and caveats: Dominating the ex vivo response were TCR beta clonotypes that were CMV-specific and HLA-C-restricted.

MiXCR was run by TCRdb on the reads, yielding one entry per CDR3 protein. Among fewer than 950,000 distinct CDR3 sequences listed, about 33% were seen once. A remark on this clonotype: Its antigen is currently unknown.

The source material was cultured CD8+ T cells from PBMCs, sampled from culture after CMV antigen stimulation. This TCR was sampled from a human donor in good health (CMV status not recorded). Some clones in this sample may be carry-over from other donors' samples.

CDR3 nucleotides: TGTGCCAGTAGTATAGGGGCAGACAATCAGCCCCAGCATTTT. Amino acids: CASSIGADNQPQHF. The V gene is TRBV19, the J gene TRBJ1-5; D is unclear. The V gene lost 1 base and the J gene lost 3 bases, with 7 bases spanning the gap. CDR3 length: 14 residues. The V gene's germline CDR1 is LNHDA and CDR2 SQIVND (reference sequence).